A single sample is the source of the 8 T cell receptor beta chains below, sequenced in a study of control samples from healthy donors and cancer patients. Here immunoSEQ multiplex PCR was the method, and the copy in TCRdb shows in-frame clones only, minus some. Of about 95,000 clones listed, about nine tenths are singletons. Input material: blood. These receptors all stem from a woman between 65 and 79 years old in good health.

The V call is TRBV5-4, the J call TRBJ2-1, with D unresolved. Looked up from germline, CDR1 is SGHNT and CDR2 is YYREEE (reference sequence). The V and J ends lost 0 bases and 6 bases respectively, with 10 bases between them. This CDR3 has 14 amino acids. The CDR3 DNA sequence: TGTGCCAGCAGCTTGGCCGTAGTGGGCAATGAGCAGTTCTTC. Amino acid sequence: CASSLAVVGNEQFF.

As regards this clone: Sequence at one end of the junction differs from germline and may be a read error. CDR3 coding DNA: TGTGCCAGTCAACAGGCCCTCTCTGGAAACACTATATATTTT. It is translated as CASQQALSGNTIYF. The rearrangement links TRBV19 to TRBJ1-3; D perhaps matches TRBD1 (5 bases). The CDR3 consists of 14 residues. Germline assignment: CDR1 LNHDA and CDR2 SQIVND (reference sequence). Combining the CDR3 with reference TRBV19 and TRBJ1-3 gives the whole variable domain DGGITQSPKYLFRKEGQNVTLSCEQNLNHDAMYWYRQDPGQGLRLIYYSQIVNDFQKGDIAEGYSVSREKKESFPLTVTSAQKNPTAFYLCASQQALSGNTIYFGEGSWLTVV.

The rearrangement joins TRBV7-6 to TRBJ1-5, with D maybe TRBD1 (5 bases). CDR1 and CDR2 from the germline V gene are SGHVS and FNYEAQ. Trimming removed 6 bases from V and 6 bases from J, with 18 bases in between. This CDR3 region has 15 residues. The DNA of the CDR3 is TGTGCCAGCAGTCCAATGTCAGGGCCAGGTCAGCCCCAGCATTTT. Its protein is CASSPMSGPGQPQHF.

This clone was detected a few times. The V and J genes are TRBV30 and TRBJ1-2; 8 bases align to TRBD1. This CDR3 spans 13 amino acids. Germline assignment: CDR1 GTSNPN and CDR2 SVGIG (reference sequence). V lost 3 bases to trimming and J lost 4 bases; unmatched junction nucleotides: 4. The CDR3 sequence is CAWRTGGSYGYTF. The CDR3 bases are TGTGCCTGGAGAACAGGGGGTAGCTATGGCTACACCTTC.

This chain uses TRBV5-1 with TRBJ1-1; unclear D gene. The CDR3 sequence is 11 residues long. V was cut by 5 bases and J by 5 bases, with 7 bases left in between. The germline V gene has CDR1 SGHRS and CDR2 YFSETQ. CDR3 loop: CASSGVTEAFF. The CDR3 DNA reads TGCGCCAGCAGTGGGGTGACTGAAGCTTTCTTT. The full variable domain, rest sourced from reference TRBV5-1 and TRBJ1-1, is KAGVTQTPRYLIKTRGQQVTLSCSPISGHRSVSWYQQTPGQGLQFLFEYFSETQRNKGNFPGRFSGRQFSNSRSEMNVSTLELGDSALYLCASSGVTEAFFGQGTRLTVV.

This clone appeared once. The chain is built from TRBV6-5 and TRBJ2-1, with 8 bases matching TRBD2. CDR1 MNHEY and CDR2 SVGAGI come from the germline V gene. This CDR3 region has 13 residues. Trimming took 6 bases from V and 6 from J; bases not matched to a gene: 4. Here the CDR3 reads CASRASGSNEQFF. DNA of the CDR3: TGTGCCAGCAGGGCGAGCGGGAGCAATGAGCAGTTCTTC.

The chain uses TRBV24-1 and TRBJ2-5; 8 bases are shared with TRBD2. The CDR3 runs 16 residues. J lost 0 bases, V lost 1 base, and 3 bases had no gene match. Germline CDR1 KGHDR, CDR2 SFDVKD. Here the CDR3 reads CATSDFKRGNQETQYF. The CDR3 DNA is TGTGCCACCAGTGATTTTAAGCGGGGGAACCAAGAGACCCAGTACTTC.

This rearrangement joins TRBV5-4 to TRBJ2-3, with D possibly TRBD1 on 6 matching bases. This CDR3 has 15 amino acids. Looked up from germline, CDR1 is SGHNT and CDR2 is YYREEE (reference sequence). Trimming pared 4 bases from V and 0 bases from J, leaving 12 bases between. CDR3 residues: CASSQGQPSTDTQYF. CDR3 bases: TGTGCCAGCAGCCAAGGACAGCCTAGCACAGATACGCAGTATTTT.